One and the same sample provided the 24 T cell receptor beta chains below, sequenced in a study of cytomegalovirus exposure and HLA in healthy donors. PCR used 60 Vbeta primers and 13 Jbeta primers. Assay: immunoSEQ multiplex PCR; the TCRdb copy retains only in-frame clones and omits some. The sample includes about 120,000 clones, around 65% of them seen just once. Sequenced material: PBMCs. These receptors all stem from a man aged 18 to 30 in good health and CMV-seronegative.

This clone has just a few counts. The chain has TRBV28 and TRBJ1-5; D gene unclear. Germline CDR1 MDHEN, CDR2 SYDVKM. V was pared by 2 bases and J by 0 bases, with 11 bases between. CDR3 length equals 16 residues. The CDR3 spells CASSLVQKYSNQPQHF. CDR3 coding DNA: TGTGCCAGCAGTTTAGTACAGAAATATAGCAATCAGCCCCAGCATTTT.

This clone occurred a few times. The V call is TRBV4-2, the J call TRBJ2-7; TRBD2 agrees at 7 bases. V lost 5 bases, J lost 3 bases, and 10 bases stayed unmatched. This CDR3 has 15 amino acids. From germline, CDR1 is LGHNA and CDR2 YNFKEQ. The CDR3 bases are TGTGCCAGCAGCACACAACTCGGGGGGATCTACGAGCAGTACTTC. Translation: CASSTQLGGIYEQYF.

This clone has more than one count but fewer than ten. The chain combines TRBV30 with TRBJ2-1; D might be TRBD1 (5 bases). V dropped 1 base and J dropped 10 bases, with 8 bases sitting between them. CDR3 length: 11 amino acids. Germline CDR1 GTSNPN, CDR2 SVGIG (reference sequence). CDR3 in amino acids: CAWSEGCEQFF. CDR3 DNA sequence: TGTGCCTGGAGTGAGGGGTGCGAGCAGTTCTTC.

This clone was recorded a few times. Written as DNA, the CDR3 is TGTGCCAGCAGCAGACAGGGAGGAGGGGGCTACACCTTC. Its translation is CASSRQGGGGYTF. The V gene is TRBV6-5, the J gene TRBJ1-2; 7 bases are a match to TRBD1. V lost 6 bases and J lost 8; bases outside the gene matches: 9. In germline, CDR1 is MNHEY, CDR2 SVGAGI. CDR3 length: 13 residues.

The chain carries TRBV29-1 and TRBJ2-7; 8 positions agree with TRBD1. The junction had 5 bases not matched to a gene; V was cut back by 7 bases and J by 3 bases. There are 12 residues in the CDR3. CDR1 and CDR2 (germline): SQVTM, ANQGSEA. CDR3 in DNA: TGCAGCGGTGGACAGGGACTCTACGAGCAGTACTTC. It translates to CSGGQGLYEQYF.

The CDR3 here is CASSLASVHPGRFF. The CDR3 DNA reads TGTGCCAGCAGCTTAGCGAGTGTGCACCCTGGGAGGTTCTTC. This chain joins TRBV7-2 and TRBJ2-1; tentative D call: TRBD2 (5 bases). V gave up 0 bases and J gave up 15 bases, with 18 bases separating them. There are 14 residues in the CDR3. From germline, CDR1 is SGHTA and CDR2 FQGNSA.

The chain has TRBV27 and TRBJ1-1; TRBD1 is a possible D gene (6 bases). With 6 bases removed from V and 1 base from J, the gap between germline ends came to 12 bases. This CDR3 is built from 14 residues. The germline gives CDR1 MNHEY, CDR2 SMNVEV (reference sequence). CDR3 in amino acids: CASRNQGWNTEAFF. CDR3 bases: TGTGCCAGCAGGAACCAGGGGTGGAACACTGAAGCTTTCTTT.

The V and J genes are TRBV5-8 and TRBJ2-5; 7 nucleotides line up with TRBD1. Germline V gives CDR1 SGHTS, CDR2 YDEGEE. Trimming at V came to 4 bases and at J to 1 base, leaving 4 bases not matched to a gene. The CDR3 extends over 14 amino acids. CDR3 protein: CASSPRQGQETQYF. CDR3 DNA: TGTGCCAGCAGCCCGAGACAGGGCCAAGAGACCCAGTACTTC.

The V and J genes are TRBV2 and TRBJ2-5; a weak D match, TRBD2 (5 bases). This CDR3 has 15 residues. Germline lookup yields CDR1 SNHLY and CDR2 FYNNEI. The V end was cut by 7 bases, the J end by 1 base, with 16 bases between. The CDR3 DNA reads as TGTGCCAGCATTCATAGAGGAGGCTCCCAAGAGACCCAGTACTTC. Its translation is CASIHRGGSQETQYF.

This clone showed up just a few times. This sequence joins TRBV9 and TRBJ2-1; tentative D call: TRBD2 (5 bases). Trimming removed 0 bases at V and 2 bases at J, with 9 bases between. Per the germline V gene, CDR1 is SGDLS and CDR2 is YYNGEE. The CDR3 loop spans 15 amino acids. The CDR3 loop reads CASSVDRRTYNEQFF. In nucleotides, the CDR3 is TGTGCCAGCAGCGTAGACCGGAGGACCTACAATGAGCAGTTCTTC.

Regarding this clone: One end of the junction does not line up with germline, which may come from a read error. The V gene is TRBV18, the J gene TRBJ2-1; TRBD1 matches 8 bases. The germline gives CDR1 KGHSH, CDR2 LQKENI. CDR3 length equals 15 residues. CDR3 nucleotide sequence: TGTCCCAGCTCACCGACCCGGGACAGGTACAATGAGCAGTTCTTC. Its protein product is CPSSPTRDRYNEQFF.

The chain links TRBV5-6 to TRBJ2-2, with no clear D. Germline CDR1 reads SGHDT; CDR2 reads YYEEEE. The length of the CDR3 is 14 residues. V was trimmed by 1 base and J by 6 bases, leaving 10 bases between them. CDR3 loop: CASSLITLAGELFF. DNA for the CDR3: TGTGCCAGCAGCTTGATCACTCTAGCCGGGGAGCTGTTTTTT.

The chain's CDR3 is CASSQGGRGRVDTQYF. The CDR3 DNA follows: TGTGCCAGCAGCCAAGGTGGCAGGGGGCGCGTAGATACGCAGTATTTT. The chain uses TRBV4-2 and TRBJ2-3; 8 nucleotides align to TRBD1. Germline loops: CDR1 LGHNA, CDR2 YNFKEQ. The CDR3 loop spans 16 amino acids. The ends lost 1 base at V and 5 bases at J; junction bases unmatched: 8.

The chain joins TRBV27 to TRBJ2-2; possibly TRBD1 for D (6 bases). The CDR3 is 13 residues long. Germline CDR1 is MNHEY and CDR2 is SMNVEV (reference sequence). Trimming took off 6 bases at V and 4 bases at J, with 9 bases between the two ends. The CDR3 bases are TGTGCCAGCAGAAAGGACAGCACCGGGGAGCTGTTTTTT. It codes for CASRKDSTGELFF.

This chain connects TRBV11-2 to TRBJ1-1; D unresolved. The CDR3 runs 15 residues. V gave up 2 bases and J gave up 3 bases, with 13 bases separating them. Germline lookup yields CDR1 SGHAT and CDR2 FQNNGV. This CDR3 is CASSLSPGSHTEAFF. The CDR3 nucleotides read TGTGCCAGCAGCTTATCTCCAGGTTCACACACTGAAGCTTTCTTT.

The rearrangement links TRBV6-6 to TRBJ2-7; D possibly corresponds to TRBD2 (6 bases). V was cut by 5 bases and J by 2 bases, with 13 bases left in between. The CDR3 is made up of 14 amino acids. Germline V gene lookup returns CDR1 MNHNY and CDR2 SVGAGI (reference sequence). The CDR3, as DNA: TGTGCCAGCAGTCGGCGGGACGGTGCCTACGAGCAGTACTTC. Translated, it gives CASSRRDGAYEQYF.

This clone was found a few times. The V gene is TRBV5-6, the J gene TRBJ2-5, with a weak D call TRBD1 (5 bases). The better agreement between TRBJ2-7 and the DNA end casts doubt on the J call. There are 15 residues in the CDR3. CDR1 and CDR2 (germline): SGHDT, YYEEEE. The DNA of the CDR3 is TGTGCCAGCAGCTTACAGCCACCAAGGGGCTACGAGCAGTACTTC. It is translated as CASSLQPPRGYEQYF.

In its sample, this clone was seen a few times. The chain links TRBV7-9 to TRBJ2-5; 11 bases agree with TRBD2. Losses at the gene ends were 0 bases for V and 4 bases for J; bases not matched to a gene: 1. CDR3 length: 15 residues. Germline CDR1 is SEHNR and CDR2 is FQNEAQ (reference sequence). The CDR3 protein is CASSLASGGAETQYF. Here the CDR3 DNA reads TGTGCCAGCAGCTTAGCTAGCGGGGGGGCAGAGACCCAGTACTTC.

The gene calls are TRBV11-1 and TRBJ1-1; a weak D match, TRBD1 (6 bases). Germline V gives CDR1 SGHAT, CDR2 FQDESV (reference sequence). V lost 5 bases and J lost 5, with 18 bases in between. The CDR3 has 15 amino acids. The CDR3 DNA is TGTGCCAGCAGCCCCAGGGGCCCTCGTTCGACTGAAGCTTTCTTT. It specifies CASSPRGPRSTEAFF.

This CDR3 reads CASMIPGAYEQYF. CDR3 coding DNA: TGTGCCAGCATGATACCAGGGGCCTACGAGCAGTACTTC. The chain recombines TRBV6-5 with TRBJ2-7; tentative D call: TRBD1 (6 bases). V dropped 7 bases and J dropped 2 bases, with 12 bases sitting between them. CDR3 length: 13 residues. The V gene's germline CDR1 is MNHEY and CDR2 SVGAGI.

V and J are TRBV28 and TRBJ1-2; unclear D gene. Germline CDR1 and CDR2: MDHEN and SYDVKM. This CDR3 comprises 12 residues. The V and J ends lost 5 bases and 5 bases respectively, with 9 bases between them. The CDR3 loop reads CASSRLRYGYTF. As DNA, the CDR3 is TGTGCCAGCAGTAGATTACGGTATGGCTACACCTTC.

This chain uses TRBV7-6 with TRBJ2-1; 10 nucleotides agree with TRBD1. The germline V gene has CDR1 SGHVS and CDR2 FNYEAQ. There are 16 residues in the CDR3. V lost 1 base to trimming and J lost 11 bases; unmatched junction nucleotides: 11. CDR3 amino acids: CASSLVSWDRGSKQFF. The CDR3 DNA reads TGTGCCAGCAGCTTAGTTAGCTGGGACAGGGGATCAAAGCAGTTCTTC.

The genes are TRBV10-3 and TRBJ2-5, with D perhaps matching TRBD2 (7 bases). V was trimmed by 0 bases and J by 1 base, leaving 9 bases between them. Germline V gives CDR1 ENHRY, CDR2 SYGVKD. This CDR3 region has 15 residues. The CDR3 region has the DNA TGTGCCATCAGTGAGTCCGGGGGGCTCCAAGAGACCCAGTACTTC. This sequence encodes CAISESGGLQETQYF.

V and J are TRBV7-9 and TRBJ1-5, with D possibly TRBD1 on 6 matching bases. Germline V CDR1 and CDR2: SEHNR, FQNEAQ (reference sequence). Between the trimmed V and J ends, which lost 8 bases and 2 bases, there was a span of 16 bases. The CDR3 sequence is 15 residues long. This CDR3 reads CASGYGGARNQPQHF. DNA of the CDR3: TGTGCCAGCGGGTACGGGGGGGCTCGCAATCAGCCCCAGCATTTT.